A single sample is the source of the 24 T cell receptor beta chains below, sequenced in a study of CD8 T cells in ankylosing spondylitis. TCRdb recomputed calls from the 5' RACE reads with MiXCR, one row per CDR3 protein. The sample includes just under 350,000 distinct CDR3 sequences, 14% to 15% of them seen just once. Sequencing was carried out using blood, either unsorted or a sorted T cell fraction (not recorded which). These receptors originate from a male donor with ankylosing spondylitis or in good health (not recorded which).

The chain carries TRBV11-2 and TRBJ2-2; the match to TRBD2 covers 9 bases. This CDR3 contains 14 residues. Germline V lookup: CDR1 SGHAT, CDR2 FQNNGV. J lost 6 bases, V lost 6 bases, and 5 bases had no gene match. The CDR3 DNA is TGTGCCAGCAGATTACTAGCGGGTGCCGGGGAGCTGTTTTTT. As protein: CASRLLAGAGELFF.

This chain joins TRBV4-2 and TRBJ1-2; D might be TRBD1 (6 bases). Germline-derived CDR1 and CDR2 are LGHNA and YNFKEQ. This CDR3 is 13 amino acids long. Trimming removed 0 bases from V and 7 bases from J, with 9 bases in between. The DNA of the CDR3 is TGTGCCAGCAGCCAAGAAGGAGGGGGTGGCTACACCTTC. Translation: CASSQEGGGGYTF.

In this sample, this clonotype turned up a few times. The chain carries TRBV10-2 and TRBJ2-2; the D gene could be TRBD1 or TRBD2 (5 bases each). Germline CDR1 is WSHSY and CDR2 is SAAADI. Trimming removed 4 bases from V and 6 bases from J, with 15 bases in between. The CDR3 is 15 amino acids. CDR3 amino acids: CASSGTQERAGELFF. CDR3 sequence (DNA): TGCGCCAGCAGTGGGACACAAGAGAGGGCCGGGGAGCTGTTTTTT.

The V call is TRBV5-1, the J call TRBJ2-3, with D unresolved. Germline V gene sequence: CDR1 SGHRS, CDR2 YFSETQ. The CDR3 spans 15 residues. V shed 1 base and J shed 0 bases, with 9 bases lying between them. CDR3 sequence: CASSLQTDSTDTQYF. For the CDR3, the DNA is TGCGCCAGCAGCTTGCAAACGGATAGCACAGATACGCAGTATTTT.

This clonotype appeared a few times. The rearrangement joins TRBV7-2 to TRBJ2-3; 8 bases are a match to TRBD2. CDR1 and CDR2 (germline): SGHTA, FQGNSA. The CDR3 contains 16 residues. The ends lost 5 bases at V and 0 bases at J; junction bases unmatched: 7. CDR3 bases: TGTGCCAGCAGCCCCGAAAGCGGGGGCAGCACAGATACGCAGTATTTT. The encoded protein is CASSPESGGSTDTQYF.

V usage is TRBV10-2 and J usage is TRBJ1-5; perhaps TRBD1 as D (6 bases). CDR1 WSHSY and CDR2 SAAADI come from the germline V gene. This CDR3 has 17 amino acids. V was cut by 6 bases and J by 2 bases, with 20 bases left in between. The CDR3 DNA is TGCGCCAGCAGCCGAGGTGGGGGCACGGGGCGCAATCAGCCCCAGCATTTT. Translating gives CASSRGGGTGRNQPQHF.

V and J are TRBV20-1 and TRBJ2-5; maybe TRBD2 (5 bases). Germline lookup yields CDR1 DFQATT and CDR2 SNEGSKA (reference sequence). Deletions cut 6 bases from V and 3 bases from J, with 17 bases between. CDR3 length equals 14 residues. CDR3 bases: TGCAGTGCCCCCCTACCCGCGGGTGAAGAGACCCAGTACTTC. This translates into CSAPLPAGEETQYF.

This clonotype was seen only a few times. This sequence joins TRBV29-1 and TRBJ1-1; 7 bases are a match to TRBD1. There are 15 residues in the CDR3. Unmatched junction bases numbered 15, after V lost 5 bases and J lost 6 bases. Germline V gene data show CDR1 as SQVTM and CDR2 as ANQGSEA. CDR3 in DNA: TGCAGCGTTACGGTGCGGCGACAGGGCATAGCTGAAGCTTTCTTT. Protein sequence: CSVTVRRQGIAEAFF. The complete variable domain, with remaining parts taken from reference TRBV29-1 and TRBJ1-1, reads SAVISQKPSRDICQRGTSLTIQCQVDSQVTMMFWYRQQPGQSLTLIATANQGSEATYESGFVIDKFPISRPNLTFSTLTVSNMSPEDSSIYLCSVTVRRQGIAEAFFGQGTRLTVV.

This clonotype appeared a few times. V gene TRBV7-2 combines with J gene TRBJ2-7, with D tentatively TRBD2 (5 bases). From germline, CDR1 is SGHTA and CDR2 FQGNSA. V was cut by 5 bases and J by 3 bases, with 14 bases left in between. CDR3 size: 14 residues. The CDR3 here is CASSPSRGFYEQYF. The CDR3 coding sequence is TGTGCCAGCAGCCCAAGTCGGGGTTTCTACGAGCAGTACTTC.

CDR3 region: CASSEAGKMNNEQFF. DNA for the CDR3: TGTGCCAGCAGTGAAGCAGGGAAGATGAACAATGAGCAGTTCTTC. The chain has TRBV25-1 and TRBJ2-1, with TRBD1 as a possible D gene (5 bases). Germline-derived CDR1 and CDR2 are MGHDK and SYGVNS. The ends were cut back, 2 bases at V and 5 bases at J, with 13 bases in the middle. This CDR3 has 15 amino acids.

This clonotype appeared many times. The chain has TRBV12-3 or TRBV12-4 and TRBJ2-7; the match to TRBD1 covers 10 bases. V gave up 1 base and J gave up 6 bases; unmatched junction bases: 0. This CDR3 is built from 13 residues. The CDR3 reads CASSLGTGGEQYF. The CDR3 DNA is TGTGCCAGCAGTTTAGGGACAGGGGGCGAGCAGTACTTC.

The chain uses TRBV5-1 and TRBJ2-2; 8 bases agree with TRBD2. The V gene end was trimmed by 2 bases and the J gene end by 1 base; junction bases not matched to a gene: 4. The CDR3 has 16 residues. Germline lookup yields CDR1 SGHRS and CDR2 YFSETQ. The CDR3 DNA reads TGCGCCAGCAGCTTCACAACTAGCGGGAACACCGGGGAGCTGTTTTTT. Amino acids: CASSFTTSGNTGELFF.

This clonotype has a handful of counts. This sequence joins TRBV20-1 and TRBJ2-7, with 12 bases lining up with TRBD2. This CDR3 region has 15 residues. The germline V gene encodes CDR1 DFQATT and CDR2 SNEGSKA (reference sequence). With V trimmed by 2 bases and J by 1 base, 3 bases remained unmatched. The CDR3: CSARSGTSGSYEQYF. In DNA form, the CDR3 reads TGCAGTGCTAGATCCGGGACTAGCGGGTCCTACGAGCAGTACTTC.

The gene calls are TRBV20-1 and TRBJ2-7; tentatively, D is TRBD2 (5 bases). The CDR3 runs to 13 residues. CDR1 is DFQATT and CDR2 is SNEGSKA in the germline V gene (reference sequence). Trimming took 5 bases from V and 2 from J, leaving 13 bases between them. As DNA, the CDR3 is TGCAGTGCTCTCACCGGGGATACCTACGAGCAGTACTTC. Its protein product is CSALTGDTYEQYF.

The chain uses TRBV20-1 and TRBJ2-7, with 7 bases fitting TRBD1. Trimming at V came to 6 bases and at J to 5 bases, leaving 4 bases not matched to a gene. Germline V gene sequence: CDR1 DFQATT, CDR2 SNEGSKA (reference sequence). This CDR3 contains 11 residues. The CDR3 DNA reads TGCAGTGCGATGACAGGGAACGAGCAGTACTTC. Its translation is CSAMTGNEQYF.

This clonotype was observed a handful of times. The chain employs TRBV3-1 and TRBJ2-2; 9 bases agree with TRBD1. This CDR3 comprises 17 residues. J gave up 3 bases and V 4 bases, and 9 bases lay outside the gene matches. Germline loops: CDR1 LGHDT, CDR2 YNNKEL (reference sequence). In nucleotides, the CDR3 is TGTGCCAGCAGCCTCCCGGACAGGGGATCGGACACCGGGGAGCTGTTTTTT. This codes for CASSLPDRGSDTGELFF.

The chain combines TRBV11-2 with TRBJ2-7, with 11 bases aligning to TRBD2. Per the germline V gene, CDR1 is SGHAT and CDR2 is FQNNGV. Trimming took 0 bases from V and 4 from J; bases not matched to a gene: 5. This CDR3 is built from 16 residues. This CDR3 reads CASSLERVAGGYEQYF. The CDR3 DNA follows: TGTGCCAGCAGCTTAGAGCGGGTAGCGGGAGGGTACGAGCAGTACTTC. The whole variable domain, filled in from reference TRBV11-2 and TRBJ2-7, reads EAGVAQSPRYKIIEKRQSVAFWCNPISGHATLYWYQQILGQGPKLLIQFQNNGVVDDSQLPKDRFSAERLKGVDSTLKIQPAKLEDSAVYLCASSLERVAGGYEQYFGPGTRLTVT.

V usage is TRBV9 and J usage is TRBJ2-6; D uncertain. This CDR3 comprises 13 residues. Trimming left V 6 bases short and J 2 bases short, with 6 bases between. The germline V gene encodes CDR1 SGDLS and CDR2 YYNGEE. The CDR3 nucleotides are TGTGCCAGCACAAAACCTGGGGCCAACGTCCTGACTTTC. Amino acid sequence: CASTKPGANVLTF. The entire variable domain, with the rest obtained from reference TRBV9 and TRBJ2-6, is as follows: DSGVTQTPKHLITATGQRVTLRCSPRSGDLSVYWYQQSLDQGLQFLIQYYNGEERAKGNILERFSAQQFPDLHSELNLSSLELGDSALYFCASTKPGANVLTFGAGSRLTVL.

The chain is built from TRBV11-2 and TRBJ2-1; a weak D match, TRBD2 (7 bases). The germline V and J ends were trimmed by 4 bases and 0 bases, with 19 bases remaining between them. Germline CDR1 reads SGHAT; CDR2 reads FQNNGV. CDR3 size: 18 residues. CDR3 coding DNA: TGTGCCAGCAGCTCCCACGAGGGGGGAGGGAGCTCCTACAATGAGCAGTTCTTC. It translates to CASSSHEGGGSSYNEQFF.

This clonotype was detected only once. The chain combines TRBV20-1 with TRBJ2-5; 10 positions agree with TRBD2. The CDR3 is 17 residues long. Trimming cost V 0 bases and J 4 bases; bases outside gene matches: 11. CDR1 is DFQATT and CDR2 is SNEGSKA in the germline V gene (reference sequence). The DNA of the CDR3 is TGCAGTGCTAGAGATCGGTCTAGCGGGGGAAGGGGAGAGACCCAGTACTTC. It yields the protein CSARDRSSGGRGETQYF.

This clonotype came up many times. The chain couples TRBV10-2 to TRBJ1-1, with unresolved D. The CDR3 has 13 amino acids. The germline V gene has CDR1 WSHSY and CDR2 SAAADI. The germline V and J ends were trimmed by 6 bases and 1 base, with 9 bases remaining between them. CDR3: CASRVTWNTEAFF. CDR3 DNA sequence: TGCGCCAGCAGGGTCACATGGAACACTGAAGCTTTCTTT.

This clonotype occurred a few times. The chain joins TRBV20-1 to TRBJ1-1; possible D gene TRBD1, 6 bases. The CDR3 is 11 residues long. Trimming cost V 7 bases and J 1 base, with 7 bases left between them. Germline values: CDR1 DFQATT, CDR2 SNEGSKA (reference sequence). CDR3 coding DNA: TGCAGTGTCAGGGGGAACACTGAAGCTTTCTTT. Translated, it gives CSVRGNTEAFF.

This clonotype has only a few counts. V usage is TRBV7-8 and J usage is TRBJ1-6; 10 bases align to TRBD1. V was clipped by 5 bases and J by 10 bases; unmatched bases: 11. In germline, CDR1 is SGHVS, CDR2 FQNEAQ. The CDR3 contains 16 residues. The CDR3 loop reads CASSMDWGQGTSPLHF. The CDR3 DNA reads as TGTGCCAGCAGCATGGACTGGGGACAGGGGACATCACCCCTCCACTTT.

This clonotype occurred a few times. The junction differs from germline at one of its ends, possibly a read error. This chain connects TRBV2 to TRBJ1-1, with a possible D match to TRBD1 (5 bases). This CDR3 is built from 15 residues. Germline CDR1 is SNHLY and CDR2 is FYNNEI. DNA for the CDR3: TGTGCCAGCAGTGAGCTCCAGTTACAGGTGAGGACTTCGGGGTTT. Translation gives CASSELQLQVRTSGF.